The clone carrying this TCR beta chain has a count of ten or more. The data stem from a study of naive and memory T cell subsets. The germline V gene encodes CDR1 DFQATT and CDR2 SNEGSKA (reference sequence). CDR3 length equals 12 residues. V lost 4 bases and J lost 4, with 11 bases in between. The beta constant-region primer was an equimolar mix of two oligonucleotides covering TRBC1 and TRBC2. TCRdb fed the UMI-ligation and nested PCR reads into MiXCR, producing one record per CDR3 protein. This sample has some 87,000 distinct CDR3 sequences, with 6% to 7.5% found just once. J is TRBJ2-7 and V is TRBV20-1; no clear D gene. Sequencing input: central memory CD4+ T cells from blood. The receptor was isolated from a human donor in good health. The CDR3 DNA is TGCAGTGCTACGGGTAACCAATACGAGCAGTACTTC. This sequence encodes CSATGNQYEQYF.